This T cell receptor beta chain came from a study of CD8 T cells in ankylosing spondylitis. This clonotype was picked up many times. Its antigen is not identified. The germline V gene has CDR1 MNHNY and CDR2 SVGAGI (reference sequence). Trimming took off 6 bases at V and 4 bases at J, with 7 bases between the two ends. This CDR3 comprises 11 residues. Study-wide results and caveats: One TCR beta motif, made up of 7 or 8 highly homologous variants, appeared characteristic of ankylosing spondylitis blood.

Each CDR3 protein gets one entry after TCRdb re-called the 5' RACE reads with MiXCR. Found here are approximately 300,000 distinct CDR3 sequences, around 8% of them singletons; the top ten hold just over 14%. The sequencing sample was made of blood, either unsorted or a sorted T cell fraction (not recorded which). The chain is built from TRBV6-6 and TRBJ2-7; D unresolved. The clonotype comes from a male donor with ankylosing spondylitis. The CDR3 DNA reads TGTGCCAGCAGCTGGGGATACGAGCAGTACTTC. As protein: CASSWGYEQYF.